A selection of T cell receptor beta chains follows, all from one sample in a study of T-cell memory formation after mild COVID-19. TCRdb re-called the 5' RACE reads through MiXCR, storing one row per CDR3 protein. This table holds around 180,000 distinct CDR3 sequences, less than 20% found once. The sample consisted of PBMCs or a T cell subset sorted from them (not recorded which). The receptors originated from a man aged 18 to 30 who had mild COVID-19 (a few samples of this study predate the infection). Cell type and time point are not known. Each CDR3 is given with its conserved first and last residue. D genes are given only for firm matches. A row's size may be missing; if present it is once, few, many or a size class.

d_call clone_size j_call v_call cdr3_aa cdr3_nt
TRBD2 . TRBJ2-1 TRBV7-3 CASSPGLAGGANEQFF TGTGCCAGCAGCCCGGGACTAGCGGGGGGGGCTAATGAGCAGTTCTTC
TRBD1 few TRBJ1-1 TRBV3-1 CASSLLPGQGAFF TGTGCCAGCAGCCTGTTACCGGGACAGGGGGCTTTCTTT
TRBD1 few TRBJ2-1 TRBV6-1 CASSEPGGEQFF TGTGCCAGCAGTGAACCAGGGGGTGAGCAGTTCTTC
. . TRBJ1-2 TRBV11-2 CASSLGAINYGYTF TGTGCCAGCAGCTTAGGGGCGATAAACTATGGCTACACCTTC
. few TRBJ2-3 TRBV5-1 CASSSYREGRGARTDTQYF TGCGCCAGCAGCTCCTACAGGGAGGGTCGGGGAGCTCGCACAGATACGCAGTATTTT
TRBD1 few TRBJ1-1 TRBV18 CASSSTLDRGRGTEAFF TGTGCCAGCTCATCAACCCTTGACAGGGGGCGGGGCACTGAAGCTTTCTTT
. . TRBJ2-5 TRBV10-3 CATEPGDQETQYF TGTGCCACCGAGCCGGGGGACCAAGAGACCCAGTACTTC
. . TRBJ1-1 TRBV28 CASSLNRFAKAFF TGTGCCAGCAGTTTAAACAGATTCGCTAAAGCTTTCTTT
. . TRBJ1-5 TRBV7-2 CASSQRQAGTQHF TGTGCCAGCAGCCAACGGCAGGCAGGGACCCAGCATTTT
TRBD2 . TRBJ2-3 TRBV12-3/TRBV12-4 CASTLGAGWTDTQYF TGTGCCAGCACCTTGGGAGCGGGGTGGACAGATACGCAGTATTTT